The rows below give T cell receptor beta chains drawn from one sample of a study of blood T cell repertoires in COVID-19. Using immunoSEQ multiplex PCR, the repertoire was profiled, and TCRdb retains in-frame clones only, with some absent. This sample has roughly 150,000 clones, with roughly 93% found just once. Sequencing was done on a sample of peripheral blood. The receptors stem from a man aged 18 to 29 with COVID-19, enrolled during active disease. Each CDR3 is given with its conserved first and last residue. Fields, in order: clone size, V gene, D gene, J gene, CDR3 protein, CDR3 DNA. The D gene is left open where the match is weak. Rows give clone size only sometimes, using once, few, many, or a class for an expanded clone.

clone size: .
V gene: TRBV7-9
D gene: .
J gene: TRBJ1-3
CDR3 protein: CASSPQGNTIYF
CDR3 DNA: TGTGCCAGCAGCCCTCAGGGAAACACCATATATTTT

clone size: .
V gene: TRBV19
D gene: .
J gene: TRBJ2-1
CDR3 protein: CASSTAREWAYNEQFF
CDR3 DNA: TGTGCCAGTAGTACGGCCCGGGAGTGGGCCTACAATGAGCAGTTCTTC

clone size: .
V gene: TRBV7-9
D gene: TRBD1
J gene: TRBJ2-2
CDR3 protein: CASSYRGRHGELFF
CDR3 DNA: TGTGCCAGCAGCTACAGGGGGCGGCACGGGGAGCTGTTTTTT

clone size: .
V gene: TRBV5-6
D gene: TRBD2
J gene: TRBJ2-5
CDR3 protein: CASSFGAGGPGETQYF
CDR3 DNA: TGTGCCAGCAGCTTTGGAGCGGGAGGGCCAGGGGAGACCCAGTACTTC

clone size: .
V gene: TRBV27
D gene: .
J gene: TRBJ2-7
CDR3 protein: CASTPWGRGVGEQYF
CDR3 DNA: TGTGCCAGCACCCCGTGGGGCAGGGGGGTTGGCGAGCAGTACTTC

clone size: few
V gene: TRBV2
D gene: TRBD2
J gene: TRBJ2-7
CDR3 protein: CASGKGLAGGGQYF
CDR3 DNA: TGTGCCAGCGGCAAAGGACTAGCGGGAGGGGGGCAGTACTTC

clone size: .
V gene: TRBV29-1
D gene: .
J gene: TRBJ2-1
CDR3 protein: CSVRLGGPSSYNEQFF
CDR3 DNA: TGCAGCGTTCGTCTAGGCGGCCCTAGCTCCTACAATGAGCAGTTCTTC

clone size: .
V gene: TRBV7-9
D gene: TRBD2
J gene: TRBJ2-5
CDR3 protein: CASSPLAGRGKETQYF
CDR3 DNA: TGTGCCAGCAGCCCCTTAGCCGGGAGGGGGAAAGAGACCCAGTACTTC

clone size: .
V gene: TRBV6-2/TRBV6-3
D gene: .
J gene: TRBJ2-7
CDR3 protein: CASSYLATGLPYEQYF
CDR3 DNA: TGTGCCAGCAGTTACCTAGCGACAGGGCTTCCCTACGAGCAGTACTTC

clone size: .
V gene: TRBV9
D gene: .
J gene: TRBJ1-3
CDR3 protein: CASSPQRGGNSGNTIYF
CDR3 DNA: TGTGCCAGCAGCCCCCAGAGGGGGGGCAATTCTGGAAACACCATATATTTT

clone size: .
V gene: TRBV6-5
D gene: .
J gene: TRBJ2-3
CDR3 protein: CASSLGLLSTDTQYF
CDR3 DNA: TGTGCCAGCAGCCTGGGACTCCTTTCCACAGATACGCAGTATTTT

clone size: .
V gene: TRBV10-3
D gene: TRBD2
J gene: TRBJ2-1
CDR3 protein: CATGTSKVGNEQFF
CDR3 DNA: TGTGCCACCGGGACTAGCAAGGTTGGGAATGAGCAGTTCTTC

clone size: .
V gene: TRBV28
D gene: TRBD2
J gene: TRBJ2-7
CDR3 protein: CASSSISLTSGPPLEQYF
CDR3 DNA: TGTGCCAGCAGTTCCATATCTTTGACTAGCGGACCACCTCTTGAGCAGTACTTC

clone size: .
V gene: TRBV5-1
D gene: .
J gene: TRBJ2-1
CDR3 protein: CASSLGSSSSYNEQFF
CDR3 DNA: TGCGCCAGCAGCCTGGGGTCATCCAGCTCCTACAATGAGCAGTTCTTC

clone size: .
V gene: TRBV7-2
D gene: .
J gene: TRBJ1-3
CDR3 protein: CASSSLRASGNTIYF
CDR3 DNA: TGTGCCAGCAGCTCTTTGAGAGCCTCTGGAAACACCATATATTTT

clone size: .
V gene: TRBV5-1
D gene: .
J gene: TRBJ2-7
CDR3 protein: CATGETGPYEQYF
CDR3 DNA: TGCGCCACGGGGGAGACGGGCCCCTACGAGCAGTACTTC

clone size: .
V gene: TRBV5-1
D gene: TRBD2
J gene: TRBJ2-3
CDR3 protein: CASSLRTSGSRWDTQYF
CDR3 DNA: TGCGCCAGCAGCCTAAGGACTAGCGGGTCCCGATGGGATACGCAGTATTTT

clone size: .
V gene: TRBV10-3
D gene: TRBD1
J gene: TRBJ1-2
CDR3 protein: CAGRDRDFYGYTF
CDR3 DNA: TGTGCCGGACGAGACAGGGACTTCTATGGCTACACCTTC

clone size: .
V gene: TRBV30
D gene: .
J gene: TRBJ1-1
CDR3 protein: CAWSPSSSEAFF
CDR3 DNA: TGTGCCTGGAGCCCCTCTTCCTCTGAAGCTTTCTTT

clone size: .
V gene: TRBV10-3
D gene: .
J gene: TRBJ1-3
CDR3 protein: CAIGKGGPLSYISGNTIYF
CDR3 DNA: TGTGCCATCGGAAAGGGAGGTCCCCTCTCCTACATCTCTGGAAACACCATATATTTT

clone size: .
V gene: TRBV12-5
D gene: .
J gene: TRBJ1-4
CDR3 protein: CASGLSPSNEKLFF
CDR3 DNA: TGTGCTAGTGGTTTGTCTCCCTCTAATGAAAAACTGTTTTTT

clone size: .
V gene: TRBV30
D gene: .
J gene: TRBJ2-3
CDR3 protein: CAWTKEAEGTDTQYF
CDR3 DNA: TGTGCCTGGACCAAAGAAGCGGAGGGGACAGATACGCAGTATTTT

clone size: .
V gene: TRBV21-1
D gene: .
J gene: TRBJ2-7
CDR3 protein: CASSKVGRTSGSSFYEQYF
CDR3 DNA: TGTGCCAGCAGCAAAGTGGGTAGGACTAGCGGGAGTTCTTTCTACGAGCAGTACTTC

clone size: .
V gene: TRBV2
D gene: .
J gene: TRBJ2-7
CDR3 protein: CASITREHSYEQYF
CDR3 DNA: TGTGCCAGCATCACCCGGGAGCACTCCTACGAGCAGTACTTC

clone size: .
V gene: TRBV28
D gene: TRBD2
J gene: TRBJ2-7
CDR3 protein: CASRGGSFYEQYF
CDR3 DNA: TGTGCCAGCAGGGGAGGGAGTTTCTACGAGCAGTACTTC

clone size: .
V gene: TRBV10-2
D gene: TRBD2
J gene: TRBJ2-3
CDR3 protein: CAALDRTSGYTDTQYF
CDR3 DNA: TGCGCCGCACTCGATAGGACTAGCGGATACACAGATACGCAGTATTTT

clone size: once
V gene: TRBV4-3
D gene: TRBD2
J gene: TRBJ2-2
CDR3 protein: CASSQDLGSGRAGELFF
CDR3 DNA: TGCGCCAGCAGCCAAGATTTGGGGAGCGGGAGGGCCGGGGAGCTGTTTTTT

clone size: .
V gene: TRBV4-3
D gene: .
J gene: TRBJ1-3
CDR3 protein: CASSQEVQEFSGNTIYF
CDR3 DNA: TGCGCCAGCAGCCAAGAAGTGCAGGAATTCTCTGGAAACACCATATATTTT

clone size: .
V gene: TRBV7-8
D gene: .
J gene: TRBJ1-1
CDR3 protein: CASSLAEGLGNTEAFF
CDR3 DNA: TGTGCCAGCAGCTTAGCGGAGGGACTAGGGAACACTGAAGCTTTCTTT

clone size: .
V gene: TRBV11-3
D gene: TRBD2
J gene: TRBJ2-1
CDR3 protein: CASSRGLAGEGEQFF
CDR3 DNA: TGTGCCAGCAGCCGGGGACTAGCGGGAGAGGGTGAGCAGTTCTTC

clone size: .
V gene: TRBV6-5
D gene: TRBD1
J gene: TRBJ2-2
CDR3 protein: CASSYSDRGSGELFF
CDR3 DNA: TGTGCCAGCAGTTACTCGGACAGGGGTAGCGGGGAGCTGTTTTTT

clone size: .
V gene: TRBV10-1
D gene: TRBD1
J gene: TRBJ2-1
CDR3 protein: CASSDDRAPLEQFF
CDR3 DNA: TGCGCCAGCAGTGATGACAGGGCCCCTCTTGAGCAGTTCTTC

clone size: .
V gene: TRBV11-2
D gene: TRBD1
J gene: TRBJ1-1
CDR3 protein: CASSLGGQVRF
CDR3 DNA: TGTGCCAGCAGCTTAGGGGGACAGGTACGATTT

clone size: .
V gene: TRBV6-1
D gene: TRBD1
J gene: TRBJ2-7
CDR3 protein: CASSATGGAGPYEQYF
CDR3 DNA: TGTGCCAGCAGTGCGACAGGGGGCGCAGGGCCCTACGAGCAGTACTTC

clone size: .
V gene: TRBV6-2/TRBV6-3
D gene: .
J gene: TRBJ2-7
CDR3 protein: CASSSPTGERSYEQYF
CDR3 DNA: TGTGCCAGCAGTAGCCCAACTGGGGAGCGTTCCTACGAGCAGTACTTC

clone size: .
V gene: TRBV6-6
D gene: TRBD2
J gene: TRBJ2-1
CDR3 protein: CASRTFSGSLRNEQFF
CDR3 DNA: TGTGCCAGCAGGACCTTTAGCGGGAGTTTGAGAAATGAGCAGTTCTTC

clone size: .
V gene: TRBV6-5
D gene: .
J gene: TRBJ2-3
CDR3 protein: CASSLHESVTDTQYF
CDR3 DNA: TGTGCCAGCAGTCTGCACGAATCGGTCACAGATACGCAGTATTTT

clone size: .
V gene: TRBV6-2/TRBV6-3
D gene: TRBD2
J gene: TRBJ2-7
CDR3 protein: CASSPLRSGRASGEQYF
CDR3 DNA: TGTGCCAGCAGTCCCTTACGCAGCGGGAGGGCCTCGGGGGAGCAGTACTTC

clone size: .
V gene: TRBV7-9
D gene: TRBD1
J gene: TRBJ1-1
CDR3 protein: CASSNGQGTTEAFF
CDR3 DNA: TGTGCCAGCAGCAACGGACAGGGTACGACTGAAGCTTTCTTT

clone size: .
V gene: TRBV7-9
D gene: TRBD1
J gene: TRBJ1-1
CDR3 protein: CASSLVWDRGRGTEAFF
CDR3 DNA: TGTGCCAGCAGCTTAGTATGGGACAGGGGGCGCGGCACTGAAGCTTTCTTT

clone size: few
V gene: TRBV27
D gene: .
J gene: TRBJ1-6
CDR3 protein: CASSLRSGMSPLHF
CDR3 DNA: TGTGCCAGCAGTTTACGGTCTGGTATGTCACCCCTCCACTTT

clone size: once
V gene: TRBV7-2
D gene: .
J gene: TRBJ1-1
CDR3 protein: CASSLGGIYTFF
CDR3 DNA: TGTGCCAGCAGCTTAGGCGGGATTTATACTTTCTTT